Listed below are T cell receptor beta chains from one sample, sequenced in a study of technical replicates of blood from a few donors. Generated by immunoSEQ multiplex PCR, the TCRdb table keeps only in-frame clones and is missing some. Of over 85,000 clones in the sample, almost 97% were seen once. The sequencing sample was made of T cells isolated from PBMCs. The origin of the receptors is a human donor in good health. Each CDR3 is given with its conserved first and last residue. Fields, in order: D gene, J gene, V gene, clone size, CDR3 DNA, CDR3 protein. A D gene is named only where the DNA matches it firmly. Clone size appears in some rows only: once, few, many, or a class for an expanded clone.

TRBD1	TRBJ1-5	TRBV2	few	TGTGCCGGGGGAGACAGGGGATCGCCCCAGCATTTT	CAGGDRGSPQHF
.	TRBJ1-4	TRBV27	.	TGTGCCAGCAGTTTTGGAGCACGTGAAAAACTGTTTTTT	CASSFGAREKLFF
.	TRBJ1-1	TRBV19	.	TGTGCCAGTAGTATAGGAGTAGATGAAGCTTTCTTT	CASSIGVDEAFF
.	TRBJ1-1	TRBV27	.	TGTGCCAGCAGTTTAGAGGGCTTGAACACTGAAGCTTTCTTT	CASSLEGLNTEAFF
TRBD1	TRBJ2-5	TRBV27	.	TGTGCCAGCAGTTTATGGGGACAGGGGCAACAAGAGACCCAGTACTTC	CASSLWGQGQQETQYF
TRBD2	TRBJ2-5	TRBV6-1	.	TGTGCCAGCAGTCTAGCGGGCTACCAAGAGACCCAGTACTTC	CASSLAGYQETQYF
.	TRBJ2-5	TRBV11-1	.	TGTGCCAGCAGCTCACCGAACCGAAGCCTCCAAGAGACCCAGTACTTC	CASSSPNRSLQETQYF
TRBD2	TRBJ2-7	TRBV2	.	TGTGCCAGCAGTGGCCTGCGGGAGGGCGAGCAGTACTTC	CASSGLREGEQYF
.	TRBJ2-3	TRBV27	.	TGTGCCAGCAGCCCGACAGAGAACACAGATACGCAGTATTTT	CASSPTENTDTQYF
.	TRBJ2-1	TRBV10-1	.	TGCGCCAGTTCGTTGAGCTCCTACAATGAGCAGTTCTTC	CASSLSSYNEQFF
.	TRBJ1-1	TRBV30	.	TGTGCCTGGAGTCTGGTCGGGGGAAACACTGAAGCTTTCTTT	CAWSLVGGNTEAFF
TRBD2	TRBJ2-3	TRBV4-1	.	TGCGCCAGCAGCCATAGCGGGAGGGCCTCTACAGATACGCAGTATTTT	CASSHSGRASTDTQYF
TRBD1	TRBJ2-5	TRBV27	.	TGTGCCAGCAGGGGAGGACAGGGGGAGACCCAGTACTTC	CASRGGQGETQYF
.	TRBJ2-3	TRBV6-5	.	TGTGCCAGCAGTTACTCGACTAGATTAGCCCCGGCTACGCAGTATTTT	CASSYSTRLAPATQYF
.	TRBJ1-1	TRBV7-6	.	TGTGCCAGCAGCTTACACTCGGGGATGAACACTGAAGCTTTCTTT	CASSLHSGMNTEAFF
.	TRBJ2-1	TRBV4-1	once	TGCGCCAGCAGCCCTCCTGTGGCAGCGGAGTCCTACAATGAGCAGTTCTTC	CASSPPVAAESYNEQFF
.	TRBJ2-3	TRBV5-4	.	TGTGCCAGCAGCTCCGGAGCAGGGGTTGGAGATACGCAGTATTTT	CASSSGAGVGDTQYF
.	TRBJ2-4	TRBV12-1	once	TGTGCCAGCAGCCCGACTAGGGCCAAAAACATTCAGTACTTC	CASSPTRAKNIQYF
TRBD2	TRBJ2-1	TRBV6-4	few	TGTGCCAGCAGTGACGGGACTAGCGGGTACAATGAGCAGTTCTTC	CASSDGTSGYNEQFF
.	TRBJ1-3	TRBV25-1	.	TGTGCCAGCAGTGAACCCTATGCTGGAAACACCATATATTTT	CASSEPYAGNTIYF
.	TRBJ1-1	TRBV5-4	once	TGTGCCAGCAGCTCAGGGGTGGCGAACACTGAAGCTTTCTTT	CASSSGVANTEAFF
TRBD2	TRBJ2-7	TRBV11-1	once	TGTGCCAGCAGCTTCTCTAGCGGGCCTTACGAGCAGTACTTC	CASSFSSGPYEQYF
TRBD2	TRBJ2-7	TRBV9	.	TGTGCCAGCAGCGTAGGAGGCCGGGGGGTCTACGAGCAGTACTTC	CASSVGGRGVYEQYF
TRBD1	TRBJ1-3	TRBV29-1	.	TGCAGCGTTGAAGCGGGACAGGTTAACCGAAACACCATATATTTT	CSVEAGQVNRNTIYF
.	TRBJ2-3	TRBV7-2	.	TGTGCCAGCACCCTGCGCGCCACAGATACGCAGTATTTT	CASTLRATDTQYF
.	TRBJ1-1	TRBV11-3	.	TGTGCCAGCAGCTTGACAGATGAAGCTTTCTTT	CASSLTDEAFF
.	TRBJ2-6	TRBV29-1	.	TGCAGCGTTGAAGGACAGAGCTCTGGGGCCAACGTCCTGACTTTC	CSVEGQSSGANVLTF
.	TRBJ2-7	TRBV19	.	TGTGCCAGTAGTCACAGTTTGGGCTACGAGCAGTACTTC	CASSHSLGYEQYF
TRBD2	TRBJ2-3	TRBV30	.	TGTGCCTGGAGGCCCACTAGCGGGAGGTATTTT	CAWRPTSGRYF
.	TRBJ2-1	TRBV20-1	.	TGCAGTGCTAGGTCCGAGTATGAGCAGTTCTTC	CSARSEYEQFF
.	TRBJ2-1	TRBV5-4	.	TGTGCCAGCAGCTTGGGTTCCAACTTGCAGTTCTTC	CASSLGSNLQFF
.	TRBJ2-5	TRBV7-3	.	TGTGCCAGCAGCCCCCGGTTCGGGGGTCAAGAGACCCAGTACTTC	CASSPRFGGQETQYF
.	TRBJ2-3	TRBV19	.	TGTGCCAGTAGGCCATATACAGGGATAACAGATACGCAGTATTTT	CASRPYTGITDTQYF
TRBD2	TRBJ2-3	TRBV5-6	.	TGTGCCAGCAGCTTCGCGGGGGATCACACAGATACGCAGTATTTT	CASSFAGDHTDTQYF
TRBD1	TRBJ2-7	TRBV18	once	TGTGCCAGCTCACCAAATATGGGACAGGGAAACGAGCAGTACTTC	CASSPNMGQGNEQYF
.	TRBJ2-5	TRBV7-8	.	TGTGCCAGCAGCGAACCAGGGGAGACCCAGTACTTC	CASSEPGETQYF
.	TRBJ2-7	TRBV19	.	TGTGCCAGTAGTATAAGTTGGCGGTTTCCCTACGAGCAGTACTTC	CASSISWRFPYEQYF
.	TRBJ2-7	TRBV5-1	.	TGCGCCAGCAGCTTGGATAATCCCTCCTACGAGCAGTACTTC	CASSLDNPSYEQYF
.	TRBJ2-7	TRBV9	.	TGTGCCAGCAGCGTCGTATTCCGGGGGGAGCAGTACTTC	CASSVVFRGEQYF
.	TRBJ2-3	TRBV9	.	TGTGCCAGCAGCGATGCCGGAGATACGCAGTATTTT	CASSDAGDTQYF
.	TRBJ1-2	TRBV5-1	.	TGCGCCAGCAGCCCGGGACTTGGACTCAATGGCTACACCTTC	CASSPGLGLNGYTF
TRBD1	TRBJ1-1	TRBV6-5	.	TGTGCCAGCAGTTACGGGGACAGGGAGAACACTGAAGCTTTCTTT	CASSYGDRENTEAFF
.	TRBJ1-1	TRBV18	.	TGTGCCAGCTCACCTACAGGGCAGAACACTGAAGCTTTCTTT	CASSPTGQNTEAFF
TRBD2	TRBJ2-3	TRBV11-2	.	TGTGCCAGCAGCTTTCTTCGGGAGGGGTTGTCAGATACGCAGTATTTT	CASSFLREGLSDTQYF
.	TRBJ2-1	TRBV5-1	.	TGCGCCAGCAGCTTGATCCAGGGGATCAATGAGCAGTTCTTC	CASSLIQGINEQFF
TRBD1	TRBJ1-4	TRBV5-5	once	TGTGCCAGCAGCTCTAATCCGGGACAGACTAATGAAAAACTGTTTTTT	CASSSNPGQTNEKLFF
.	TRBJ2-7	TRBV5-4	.	TGTGCCAGCAGCTTGCCAACAGGGAACGAGCAGTACTTC	CASSLPTGNEQYF
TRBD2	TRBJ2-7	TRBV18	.	TGTGCCAGCTCACCTCTGGGACTAGCGGGAGTAAGGCAGTACTTC	CASSPLGLAGVRQYF
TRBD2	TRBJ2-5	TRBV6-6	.	TGTGCCAGCAGTTATCGGGAGGGCCTCGAGACCCAGTACTTC	CASSYREGLETQYF
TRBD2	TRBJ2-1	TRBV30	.	TGTGCCTGGACTAGCGGGAGGGATGAGCAGTTCTTC	CAWTSGRDEQFF
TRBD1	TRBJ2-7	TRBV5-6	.	TGTGCCAGCAGCTTGTGGACAGGGGGCGAGCAGTACTTC	CASSLWTGGEQYF
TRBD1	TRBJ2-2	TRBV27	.	TGTGCCAGCAGCAAAGGACAGGGGTGGGACGGGGAGCTGTTTTTT	CASSKGQGWDGELFF
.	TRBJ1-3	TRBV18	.	TGTGCCAGCTCCGTCACCGTTGAAACAGGGCCCAACACCATATATTTT	CASSVTVETGPNTIYF
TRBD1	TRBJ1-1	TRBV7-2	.	TGTGCCAGCAGCCGTAACAGGGGGGAAGTCTCAGCTTTCTTT	CASSRNRGEVSAFF
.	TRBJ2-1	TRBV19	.	TGTGCCAGTAGTATTTCTACCTCCTACAATGAGCAGTTCTTC	CASSISTSYNEQFF
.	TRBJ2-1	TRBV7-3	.	TGTGCCAGCAGCTTTCTGGGGACTTCCAATGAGCAGTTCTTC	CASSFLGTSNEQFF
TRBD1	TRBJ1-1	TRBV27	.	TGTGCCAGCAGTTTATGGCAGGGGGCGACTGAAGCTTTCTTT	CASSLWQGATEAFF
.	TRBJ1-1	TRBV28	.	TGTGCCAGCAGTCTGCCGACAGAAGCGAACACTGAAGCTTTCTTT	CASSLPTEANTEAFF
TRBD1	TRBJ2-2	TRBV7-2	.	TGTGCCAGCAGCCCTCGACAGGGCACCGGGGAGCTGTTTTTT	CASSPRQGTGELFF